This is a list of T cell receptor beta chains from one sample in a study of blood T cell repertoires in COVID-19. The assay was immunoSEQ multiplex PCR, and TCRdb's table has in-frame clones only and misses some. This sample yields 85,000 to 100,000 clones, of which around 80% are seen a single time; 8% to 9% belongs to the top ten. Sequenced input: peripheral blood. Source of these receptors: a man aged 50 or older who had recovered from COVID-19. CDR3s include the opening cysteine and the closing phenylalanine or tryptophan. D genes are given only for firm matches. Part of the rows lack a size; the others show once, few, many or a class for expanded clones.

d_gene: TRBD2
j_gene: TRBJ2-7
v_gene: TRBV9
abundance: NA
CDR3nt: TGTGCCAGCAGCGCCACCGGGACTAGCAAGGAGCAGTACTTC
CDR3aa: CASSATGTSKEQYF

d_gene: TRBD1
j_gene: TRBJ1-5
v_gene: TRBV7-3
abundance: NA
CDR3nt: TGTGCCAGCAGCCCCCACGAACAGGGGAATCAGCCCCAGCATTTT
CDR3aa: CASSPHEQGNQPQHF

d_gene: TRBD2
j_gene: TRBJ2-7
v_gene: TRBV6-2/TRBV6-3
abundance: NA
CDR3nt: TGTGCCAGCAGTGGAGGGACTAGCGGGAGGAGCTCCTACGAGCAGTACTTC
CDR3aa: CASSGGTSGRSSYEQYF

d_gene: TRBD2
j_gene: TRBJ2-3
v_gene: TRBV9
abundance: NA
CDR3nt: TGTGCCAGCAGCTCCGGGACTAGTAAAGATACGCAGTATTTT
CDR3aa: CASSSGTSKDTQYF

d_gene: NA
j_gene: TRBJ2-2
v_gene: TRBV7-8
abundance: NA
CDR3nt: TGTGCCAGCAGCTTATGGGGGCGAGGGAACACCGGGGAGCTGTTTTTT
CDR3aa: CASSLWGRGNTGELFF

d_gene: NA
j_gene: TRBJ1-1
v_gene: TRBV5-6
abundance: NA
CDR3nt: TGTGCCAGCAGCTTGTGGGGCGAAGCTTTCTTT
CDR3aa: CASSLWGEAFF

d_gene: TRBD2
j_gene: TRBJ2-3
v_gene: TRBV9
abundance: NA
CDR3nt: TGTGCCAGCAGCAGCCGGACTAGCGGGATATCAGATACGCAGTATTTT
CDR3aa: CASSSRTSGISDTQYF

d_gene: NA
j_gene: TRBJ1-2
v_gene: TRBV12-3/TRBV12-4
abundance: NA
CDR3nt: TGTGCCAGCAGTCCAGGGGCCTATGGCTACACCTTC
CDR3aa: CASSPGAYGYTF

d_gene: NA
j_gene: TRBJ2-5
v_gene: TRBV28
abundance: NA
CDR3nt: TGTGCCAGCGCCCTTAGACAGATCCAAGAGACCCAGTACTTC
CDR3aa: CASALRQIQETQYF

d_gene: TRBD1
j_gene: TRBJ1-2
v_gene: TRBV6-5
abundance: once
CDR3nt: TGTGCCAGCAGTTACGAATTACAGGGGGTTAGTGGCTACACCTTC
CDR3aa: CASSYELQGVSGYTF

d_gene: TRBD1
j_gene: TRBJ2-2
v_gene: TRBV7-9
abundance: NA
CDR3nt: TGTGCCAGCAGCAGCCCCAGGGGGCCGAACACCGGGGAGCTGTTTTTT
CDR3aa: CASSSPRGPNTGELFF

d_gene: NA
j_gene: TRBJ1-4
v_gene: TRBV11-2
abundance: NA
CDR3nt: TGTGCCAGCAGCTTAGCCTGGCAGGAAAAACTGTTTTTT
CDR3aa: CASSLAWQEKLFF

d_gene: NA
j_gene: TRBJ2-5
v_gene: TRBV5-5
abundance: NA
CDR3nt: TGTGCCAGCAGCTTGCGGAGGGTATGGGAGACCCAGTACTTC
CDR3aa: CASSLRRVWETQYF

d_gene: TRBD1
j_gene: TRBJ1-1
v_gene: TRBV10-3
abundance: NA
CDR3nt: TGTGCCATCAGTGGTGGGCCACAGGGGATCGGGGACACTGAAGCTTTCTTT
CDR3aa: CAISGGPQGIGDTEAFF

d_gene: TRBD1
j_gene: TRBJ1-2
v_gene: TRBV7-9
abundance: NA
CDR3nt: TGTGCCAGCAGCTTAACTATGACAGGGACCTATGGCTACACCTTC
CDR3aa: CASSLTMTGTYGYTF

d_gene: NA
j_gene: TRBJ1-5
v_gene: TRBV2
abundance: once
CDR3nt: TGTGCCACACAGCCCCAGCATTTT
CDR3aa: CATQPQHF

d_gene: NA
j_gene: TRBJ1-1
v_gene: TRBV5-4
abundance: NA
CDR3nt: TGTGCCAGCAGCTTAGGGGTACGCCTAATGAACACTGAAGCTTTCTTT
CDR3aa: CASSLGVRLMNTEAFF

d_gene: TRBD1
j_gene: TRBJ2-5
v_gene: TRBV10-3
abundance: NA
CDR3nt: TGTGCCACCAGAGGAACGACAGGGGCAGATACCCAGTACTTC
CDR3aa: CATRGTTGADTQYF

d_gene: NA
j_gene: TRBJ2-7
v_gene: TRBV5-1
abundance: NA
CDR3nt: TGCGCCAGCAGCCGCGGACAGTCCTACGAGCAGTACTTC
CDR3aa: CASSRGQSYEQYF

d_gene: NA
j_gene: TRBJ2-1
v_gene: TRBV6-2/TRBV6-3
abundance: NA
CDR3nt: TGTGCCAGCAGTTACGGGGGAGGAGGTGAGCAGTTCTTC
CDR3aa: CASSYGGGGEQFF

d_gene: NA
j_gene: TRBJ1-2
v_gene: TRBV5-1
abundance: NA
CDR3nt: TGCGCCAGCAGCTTGGAGGGAGGTCCCGGTTCGGGCTACACCTTC
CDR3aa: CASSLEGGPGSGYTF

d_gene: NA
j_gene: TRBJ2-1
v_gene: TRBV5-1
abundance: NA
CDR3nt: TGCGCCAGCAGTAGGGGGAACAATGAGCAGTTCTTC
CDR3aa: CASSRGNNEQFF

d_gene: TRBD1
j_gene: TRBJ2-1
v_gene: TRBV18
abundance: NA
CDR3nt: TGTGCCAGCTCACCTACCCCGACAGGGGGCTCGGGGAATGAGCAGTTCTTC
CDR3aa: CASSPTPTGGSGNEQFF

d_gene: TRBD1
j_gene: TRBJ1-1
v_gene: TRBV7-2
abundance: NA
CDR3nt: TGTGCCAGCAGCGCGGGACAGGGTAACACTGAAGCTTTCTTT
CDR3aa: CASSAGQGNTEAFF

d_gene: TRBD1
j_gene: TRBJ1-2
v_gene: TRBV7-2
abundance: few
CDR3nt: TGTGCCAGCAGACGCCCGGGGACAGGGCCCCTTTATGGCTACACCTTC
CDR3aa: CASRRPGTGPLYGYTF

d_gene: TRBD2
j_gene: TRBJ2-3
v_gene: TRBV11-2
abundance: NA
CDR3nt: TGTGCCAGCAGCATGACTAGCGGGGGGGATACGCAGTATTTT
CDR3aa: CASSMTSGGDTQYF

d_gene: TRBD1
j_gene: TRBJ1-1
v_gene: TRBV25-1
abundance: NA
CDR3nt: TGTGCCAGCATTAAACAGGGGGCGCGTGACACTGAAGCTTTCTTT
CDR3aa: CASIKQGARDTEAFF

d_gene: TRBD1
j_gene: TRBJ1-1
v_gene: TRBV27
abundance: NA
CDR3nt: TGTGCCAGCAGTTCGAGACAGGGGATTTGGGGTGTTGGCACTGAAGCTTTCTTT
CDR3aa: CASSSRQGIWGVGTEAFF

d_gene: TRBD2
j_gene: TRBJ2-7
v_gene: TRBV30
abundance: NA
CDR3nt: TGTGCCTACACGCGGGGGGGCAGTTTAAGCGACGAGCAGTACTTC
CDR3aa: CAYTRGGSLSDEQYF

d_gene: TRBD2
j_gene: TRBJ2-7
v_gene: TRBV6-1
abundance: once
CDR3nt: TGTGCCAGCAGTGAAGCTAGCGGGACACGACTCTACGAGCAGTACTTC
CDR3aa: CASSEASGTRLYEQYF

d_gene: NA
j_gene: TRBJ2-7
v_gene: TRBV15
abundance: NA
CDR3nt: TGTGCCACCAGCACTAAGACAGGACACTCCTACGAGCAGTACTTC
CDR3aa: CATSTKTGHSYEQYF

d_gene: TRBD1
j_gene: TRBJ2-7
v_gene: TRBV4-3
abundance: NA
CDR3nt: TGCGCCAGCAGCCAAGATGAGGGGACAGGCTCCTACGAGCAGTACTTC
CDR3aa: CASSQDEGTGSYEQYF

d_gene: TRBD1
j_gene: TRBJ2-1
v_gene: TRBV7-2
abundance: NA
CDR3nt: TGTGCCAGCAGCTCGGCCGGGACAGGGCTCTATGAGCAGTTCTTC
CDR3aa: CASSSAGTGLYEQFF

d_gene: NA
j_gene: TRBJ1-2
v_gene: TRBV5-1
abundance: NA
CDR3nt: TGCGCCAGCAGCTCGGACAGCCAAGGGAATGGCTACACCTTC
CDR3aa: CASSSDSQGNGYTF

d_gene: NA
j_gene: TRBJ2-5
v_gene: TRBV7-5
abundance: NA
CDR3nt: TGTGCCAGAAGCCCGCCGGGGAAATTGCCAGAGACCCAGTACTTC
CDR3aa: CARSPPGKLPETQYF

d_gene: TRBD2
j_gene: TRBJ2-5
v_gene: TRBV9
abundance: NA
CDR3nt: TGTGCCAGCAGCGGCCGAGGCGGGACTAGTCAGGAGACCCAGTACTTC
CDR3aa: CASSGRGGTSQETQYF

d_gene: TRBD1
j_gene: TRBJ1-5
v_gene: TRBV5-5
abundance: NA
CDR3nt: TGTGCCAGCAGCTTGGGGGACAGCGGAGGGCAGCCCCAGCATTTT
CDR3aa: CASSLGDSGGQPQHF

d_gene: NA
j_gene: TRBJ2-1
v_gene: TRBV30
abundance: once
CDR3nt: TGTGCCTGGAGTTCCATCCAGAAAAACTACAATGAGCAGTTCTTC
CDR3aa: CAWSSIQKNYNEQFF

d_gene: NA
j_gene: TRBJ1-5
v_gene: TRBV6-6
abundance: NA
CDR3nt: TGTGCCAGCAGTTTCCGGACAGATAGCAATCAGCCCCAGCATTTT
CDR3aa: CASSFRTDSNQPQHF

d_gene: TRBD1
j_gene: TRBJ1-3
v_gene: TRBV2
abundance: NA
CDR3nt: TGTGCCAGCAGCCAAGAGACAGGGTACTCTGGAAACACCATATATTTT
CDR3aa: CASSQETGYSGNTIYF

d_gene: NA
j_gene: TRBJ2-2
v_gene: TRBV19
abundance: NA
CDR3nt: TGTGCCAGTAAGGGGTTGAGTTTCACCGGGGAGCTGTTTTTT
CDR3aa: CASKGLSFTGELFF

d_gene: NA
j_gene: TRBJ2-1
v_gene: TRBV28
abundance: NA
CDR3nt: TGTGCCAGCAGTTTTGGGGACACCAATGAGCAGTTCTTC
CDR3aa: CASSFGDTNEQFF

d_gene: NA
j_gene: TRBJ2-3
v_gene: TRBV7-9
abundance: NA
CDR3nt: TGTGCCAGCAGCTTCCAGAGGTGGAGCACAGATACGCAGTATTTT
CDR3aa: CASSFQRWSTDTQYF

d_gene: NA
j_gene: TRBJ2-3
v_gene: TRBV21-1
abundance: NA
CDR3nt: TGTGCCCACAGGGGGCGAAATTTTATGACAGATACGCAGTATTTT
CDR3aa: CAHRGRNFMTDTQYF

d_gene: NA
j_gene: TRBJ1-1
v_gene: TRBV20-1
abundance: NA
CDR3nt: TGCAGTGCTAGAGGAGGCACTGAAGCTTTCTTT
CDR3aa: CSARGGTEAFF

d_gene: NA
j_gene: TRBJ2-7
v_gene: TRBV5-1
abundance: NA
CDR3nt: TGCGCCAGCAGCAGTGGATGGGGGGAGGTGACCTACGAGCAGTACTTC
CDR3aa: CASSSGWGEVTYEQYF